Described below is a single TCR beta chain sequence and its context. The data are from a study of cytomegalovirus exposure and HLA in healthy donors. Libraries were prepared by immunoSEQ multiplex PCR; TCRdb keeps only in-frame clonotypes and omits some of them. The sample records about 55,000 clones, approximately 90% being singletons. The specimen was PBMCs. The receptor was derived from a man younger than 30 in good health and CMV-seronegative.

DNA for the CDR3: TGTGCCAGCAGCCCCGAAGGGGTATCTGGAAACACCATATATTTT. This sequence encodes CASSPEGVSGNTIYF. The chain uses TRBV6-4 and TRBJ1-3; D is possibly TRBD1 (5 bases). V lost 6 bases and J 1 base, leaving 13 bases between the germline ends. CDR1 MRHNA and CDR2 SNTAGT come from the germline V gene. The CDR3 length is 15 residues.